The clone carrying this T cell receptor beta chain came up many times. Its antigen is still unknown. Graves' hyperthyroidism qualified as stable when ophthalmopathy did not progress within 18 months. The CDR3 sequence is 15 residues long. Deletions cut 6 bases from V and 0 bases from J, with 12 bases between. This sample was included in a study of T cells in Graves' hyperthyroidism and ophthalmopathy. Study in general: The initial diagnosis was the point when peripheral blood was collected, ahead of any treatment.

Findings and caveats of the study: Ophthalmopathy got predicted by the model a median roughly six months before its onset. Most thyroid clonotypes expanded above 0.001 were also detected in blood.

TCR beta CDR3 region amplification was performed from RNA transcripts. HTBI primers drove first-round RT-PCR of the TCR CDR3. TCRdb passed the multiplex PCR reads through MiXCR, listing each CDR3 protein once. The profile shows roughly 510,000 distinct CDR3 sequences, around 20% of them singletons. This clonotype originated in a man aged 18 to 29 with Graves' hyperthyroidism. The sequencing sample was made of blood. This sequence joins TRBV12-3 or TRBV12-4 and TRBJ1-3, with D hard to call. The CDR3 loop reads CASRWPGISGNTIYF. The CDR3 nucleotides read TGTGCCAGCAGATGGCCAGGCATCTCTGGAAACACCATATATTTT.